A selection of T cell receptor beta chains follows, all from one sample in a study of tumor and adjacent non-tumor tissue in lung cancer. TCRdb called the multiplex PCR reads again in MiXCR, with one record for every CDR3 protein. The sample records about 120,000 distinct CDR3 sequences, about 66% being singletons. The sample consisted of lung tumor tissue. Every receptor here comes from a man aged 25-45 years with non-small cell lung cancer. Both conserved end residues are part of each CDR3. The order of the fields is J gene, D gene, clone size, V gene, CDR3 DNA, CDR3 protein. D genes are given only for firm matches. Clone size is given for some rows only: seen once, a few or many times, or a class if the clone is expanded.

>TRBJ2-3|.|many|TRBV29-1
TGCAGCGTCACCAGCGCGCCCGGGGATACGCAGTATTTT
CSVTSAPGDTQYF
>TRBJ1-4|TRBD1|many|TRBV4-1
TGCGCCAGCAGCCTAGCGGACAGGCTTAATGAAAAACTGTTTTTT
CASSLADRLNEKLFF
>TRBJ1-5|.|.|TRBV20-1
TGTAGTGCTAGAGATCTACTGAGATATAGCAATCAGCCCCAGCATTTT
CSARDLLRYSNQPQHF
>TRBJ2-3|.|once|TRBV4-2
TGTGCCAGCAGCCAAGACTATCCCACCTCCATAGATACACAGTATTTT
CASSQDYPTSIDTQYF
>TRBJ2-7|TRBD1|.|TRBV12-3/TRBV12-4
TGTGCCAGGAGTCTCAAGTATCAGGGGGACGAGCAGTACTTC
CARSLKYQGDEQYF
>TRBJ2-2|.|medium-sized|TRBV10-3
TGTGCCATCAGTGACTGGGGGCCTACGAACACCGGGGAGCTGTTTTTT
CAISDWGPTNTGELFF
>TRBJ2-3|TRBD2|.|TRBV4-1
TGCCCCAGCAGCCAACCCCCAGGTAGCGGGGGCTCAGATACGCAGTATTTT
CPSSQPPGSGGSDTQYF
>TRBJ2-5|TRBD2|.|TRBV20-1
TGTATTGCTAGGGCCAGGGAGGCGTTAGTAGCGGGGATCCAAGAGACCCAGTACTTC
CIARAREALVAGIQETQYF
>TRBJ1-5|.|.|TRBV14
TGTGTCAGCTGGGGTAGGCACAATCAGCCCCAGCATTTT
CVSWGRHNQPQHF
>TRBJ2-7|.|.|TRBV5-6
TGTGCCAGCAGCGCCGGACCATATCGTAGCGTGAGCTCCTACGAGCAGTACTTC
CASSAGPYRSVSSYEQYF
>TRBJ2-3|.|.|TRBV29-1
TGCAGCGTTGAAGATTCGGGATGGGGCACAGATACGCTGTATTTT
CSVEDSGWGTDTLYF
>TRBJ1-4|.|.|TRBV6-1
TGTGTCAGCAGCCTGGGACGTAATAATGAAAAACTGTTTTTT
CVSSLGRNNEKLFF
>TRBJ2-1|TRBD2|.|TRBV13
TGTGCCAGCACCTCAACATGGACTAGCGGGACAGTCTACAATGAGCAGTTCTTC
CASTSTWTSGTVYNEQFF
>TRBJ1-1|.|.|TRBV7-8
TGTGCAAGCAGCTTAATCGAGGAAACTGAAGCTTTCTTT
CASSLIEETEAFF
>TRBJ1-6|.|many|TRBV4-3
TGCGCCAGCAGCCCCCGCGGAGTCCTTAATTCACCCCTCCACTTT
CASSPRGVLNSPLHF